These 20 T cell receptor beta chains came from one sample sequenced in a study of Graves' ophthalmopathy and Graves' hyperthyroidism. RNA transcripts served as template for amplifying TCR beta CDR3 sequences. Following a first-round RT-PCR that used HTBI primers, a second-round multiplex PCR was carried out. TCRdb reprocessed the multiplex PCR reads via MiXCR and lists one record per CDR3 protein. Of about half a million distinct CDR3 sequences listed, roughly an eighth are singletons. Material: blood. The receptors stem from a woman aged 30 to 39 with Graves' ophthalmopathy.

This clonotype was counted ten times or more. Written as DNA, the CDR3 is TGTGCCAGCAGTGGAGCCTTTGACCCCCCCGAAGCTTTCTTT. It is translated as CASSGAFDPPEAFF. This sequence joins TRBV6-1 and TRBJ1-1; D not resolved. CDR1 is MNHNS and CDR2 is SASEGT in the germline V gene. V lost 4 bases and J lost 8, with 17 bases in between. CDR3 length: 14 residues.

The sample holds many counts of this clonotype. This chain joins TRBV28 and TRBJ2-7, with no clear D. The CDR3 covers 15 residues. In germline, CDR1 is MDHEN, CDR2 SYDVKM. V was trimmed by 5 bases and J by 7 bases, leaving 21 bases between them. CDR3 region: CASSRWAGEVREQYF. CDR3 coding DNA: TGTGCCAGCAGTCGGTGGGCAGGAGAGGTGCGGGAGCAGTACTTC.

The rearrangement links TRBV19 to TRBJ2-7; 12 bases match TRBD2. CDR1 is LNHDA and CDR2 is SQIVND in the germline V gene (reference sequence). CDR3 length: 16 amino acids. The V segment lost 3 bases and the J segment 4 bases; nucleotides outside the gene matches: 7. CDR3 DNA sequence: TGTGCCAGTAGTATGGCCGGACTAGCGGGAAGGTACGAGCAGTACTTC. Amino acid sequence: CASSMAGLAGRYEQYF.

This clonotype was picked up many times. The chain uses TRBV20-1 and TRBJ2-3; TRBD2 matches at 8 bases. The CDR3 is 15 residues long. Per germline, CDR1 DFQATT and CDR2 SNEGSKA (reference sequence). V lost 3 bases, J lost 0 bases, and 5 bases stayed unmatched. CDR3 coding DNA: TGCAGTGCTAGCCGGCCTAGCGGGAGCACAGATACGCAGTATTTT. The encoded protein is CSASRPSGSTDTQYF.

In this sample, this clonotype turned up once. The chain combines TRBV10-2 with TRBJ1-1; no clear D. Germline CDR1 WSHSY, CDR2 SAAADI. The ends were cut back, 0 bases at V and 0 bases at J, with 8 bases in the middle. The CDR3 is made up of 15 amino acids. CDR3 amino acids: CASSESTAMNTEAFF. CDR3 DNA sequence: TGCGCCAGCAGTGAGTCAACGGCAATGAACACTGAAGCTTTCTTT.

This clonotype was detected ten times or more. The V call is TRBV15, the J call TRBJ1-5; D unresolved. The CDR3 consists of 13 residues. V gave up 10 bases and J gave up 1 base, with 11 bases separating them. CDR1 is LNHNV, CDR2 YYDKDF, per germline (reference sequence). The CDR3 DNA reads as TGTGCCAGCCAGGCTCGGAGCAATCAGCCCCAGCATTTT. Residues: CASQARSNQPQHF.

Ten or more counts support this clonotype. The chain uses TRBV12-3 or TRBV12-4 and TRBJ1-2; a weak D match, TRBD1 (5 bases). The CDR3 runs to 13 residues. Trimming took off 7 bases at V and 8 bases at J, with 17 bases between the two ends. The CDR3 loop reads CASTEIQGSGYTF. In DNA, the CDR3 is TGTGCCAGCACCGAAATTCAGGGTTCGGGCTACACCTTC.

This clonotype was recorded at least ten times. The J gene is TRBJ1-1, the V gene TRBV27; no reliable D call. This CDR3 spans 13 amino acids. The germline gives CDR1 MNHEY, CDR2 SMNVEV (reference sequence). V lost 6 bases, J lost 2 bases, and 10 bases lay in between. CDR3 protein: CASSSHINTEAFF. The CDR3 DNA reads TGTGCCAGCAGCTCTCACATAAACACTGAAGCTTTCTTT.

This clonotype has ten or more counts. V is TRBV6-1 and J is TRBJ1-1; D is uncertain. CDR1 is MNHNS, CDR2 SASEGT, per germline. This CDR3 is built from 11 residues. Trimming left V 1 base short and J 4 bases short, with 1 base between. The CDR3 DNA reads as TGTGCCAGCAGTGAAGTCACTGAAGCTTTCTTT. Its translation is CASSEVTEAFF.

Turning to this clonotype: This CDR3 fails to terminate in the conserved phenylalanine or tryptophan, so it likely reflects a read error. The rearrangement joins TRBV12-3 or TRBV12-4 to TRBJ2-7; D is tentatively TRBD1 or TRBD2 (6 bases each). The length of the CDR3 is 13 residues. V lost 5 bases and J 4 bases, leaving 12 bases between the germline ends. CDR3: CASSLTGGYEQYY. The CDR3 nucleotides are TGTGCCAGCAGTCTGACAGGAGGGTACGAGCAGTACTAC.

This clonotype was detected ten times or more. The gene calls are TRBV2 and TRBJ2-7; D ambiguous. Trimming removed 0 bases at V and 3 bases at J, with 3 bases between. The CDR3 runs 12 residues. Germline CDR1 and CDR2: SNHLY and FYNNEI. The CDR3 sequence is CASSEAFYEQYF. For the CDR3, the DNA is TGTGCCAGCAGTGAAGCCTTCTACGAGCAGTACTTC.

The table lists this clonotype with many counts. The genes are TRBV15 and TRBJ1-5; unclear D gene. V was clipped by 1 base and J by 9 bases, with 13 bases between them. The CDR3 covers 14 residues. CDR1 is LNHNV, CDR2 YYDKDF, per germline (reference sequence). CDR3 sequence reads: CATSRVAGEGPQHF. CDR3 sequence (DNA): TGTGCCACCAGCAGAGTTGCCGGAGAAGGGCCCCAGCATTTT.

This clonotype was detected many times. The chain employs TRBV6-1 and TRBJ1-6, with 8 bases fitting TRBD1. The V gene end was trimmed by 1 base and the J gene end by 9 bases; junction bases not matched to a gene: 14. The CDR3 runs to 18 residues. Germline values: CDR1 MNHNS, CDR2 SASEGT. The CDR3 DNA follows: TGTGCCAGCAGTGAAGGACCCTCTGCACAGGGGGTGGGTTCACCCCTCCACTTT. Translation: CASSEGPSAQGVGSPLHF.

This clonotype was seen at least ten times. This chain links TRBV19 with TRBJ2-5, with D possibly being TRBD1 or TRBD2 (5 bases each). Germline lookup yields CDR1 LNHDA and CDR2 SQIVND (reference sequence). Trimming stripped 8 bases from V and 1 base from J, with 14 bases between. CDR3 length: 14 amino acids. DNA of the CDR3: TGTGCCAGTCGGCCCGCAGGGACCCAAGAGACCCAGTACTTC. It translates to CASRPAGTQETQYF.

This clonotype showed up just once. A read error may be the cause here, since a much bigger clone is one base away. V usage is TRBV20-1 and J usage is TRBJ2-7, with D tentatively TRBD2 (7 bases). The CDR3 has 13 residues. Looked up from germline, CDR1 is DFQATT and CDR2 is SNEGSKA (reference sequence). The CDR3 is CSSRDLSGTEQYF. The CDR3 nucleotides are TGCAGTTCTAGAGATTTAAGCGGGACAGAGCAGTACTTC.

With respect to this clonotype: A much larger clone differs by one base, so this may be a read error. The chain is built from TRBV6-1 and TRBJ2-5; 10 bases fit TRBD2. The germline CDR1 and CDR2 sequences are MNHNS and SASEGT. The CDR3 is 13 residues long. CDR3 region: CASGLAEKETQDF. The CDR3 DNA sequence: TGTGCCAGCGGACTAGCGGAGAAAGAGACCCAGGACTTC.

There are many counts of this clonotype. The J gene is TRBJ1-1, the V gene TRBV12-3 or TRBV12-4; the match to TRBD1 covers 7 bases. The V segment lost 5 bases and the J segment 4 bases; nucleotides outside the gene matches: 4. The CDR3 is 13 amino acids. CDR3 in amino acids: CASSPGTVTEAFF. The CDR3 region has the DNA TGTGCCAGCAGTCCCGGGACAGTCACTGAAGCTTTCTTT.

This clonotype has at least ten counts. The V call is TRBV11-1, the J call TRBJ1-1; D gene ambiguous. The CDR3 is made up of 17 amino acids. Germline CDR1 is SGHAT and CDR2 is FQDESV (reference sequence). V was trimmed by 1 base and J by 2 bases, leaving 17 bases between them. The CDR3 coding sequence is TGTGCCAGCAGCTTAGGGTCCGGCCAGACCTTTAACACTGAAGCTTTCTTT. Translating gives CASSLGSGQTFNTEAFF.

This clonotype was seen repeatedly, ten times or more. The chain employs TRBV7-8 and TRBJ2-2; 8 bases match TRBD1. The CDR3 is 15 amino acids. V lost 5 bases and J lost 1; bases outside the gene matches: 3. CDR1 SGHVS and CDR2 FQNEAQ come from the germline V gene. The DNA of the CDR3 is TGTGCCAGCAGCGGGGGGACAGGGAACACCGGGGAGCTGTTTTTT. It encodes CASSGGTGNTGELFF.

This clonotype was counted at least ten times. The CDR3 reads CASTPWAGRLSSEQYF. The CDR3 coding sequence is TGTGCCAGCACCCCCTGGGCAGGGCGACTTAGTTCCGAGCAGTACTTC. The chain has TRBV28 and TRBJ2-7, with D possibly being TRBD1 (5 bases). The V gene's germline CDR1 is MDHEN and CDR2 SYDVKM. CDR3 length equals 16 residues. Trimming pared 7 bases from V and 6 bases from J, leaving 25 bases between.